This T cell receptor (beta chain) was sequenced for a study of vaccination and CD4 T cells after COVID-19. At the Johns Hopkins FTIC core, DNA taken from cultured CD4+ T cells was sequenced by way of the Oncomine TCR Beta short-read assay. Each CDR3 protein is one row after TCRdb ran MiXCR on the PCR reads. The data contain 17,000 or so distinct CDR3 sequences, 43% of them singletons. With regard to this clonotype: Its antigen is undetermined.

Described treatment: approximately nine-day PBMC culture with coronavirus spike peptide pools or control peptides (ViraFEST assay). Peptide pools at about 11 ug/ml, together with roughly 10 IU/ml IL-2, were added to cultures of more than 1.5 million PBMCs per well. The germline CDR1 and CDR2 sequences are SQVTM and ANQGSEA. This CDR3 is 13 amino acids long. The V gene lost 2 bases and the J gene lost 4 bases, with 9 bases spanning the gap. The chain has TRBV29-1 and TRBJ1-5, with D unresolved. This sequence originates from a human donor who had recovered from COVID-19. The sequences come from CD4+ T cells from blood, cultured in vitro, collected before SARS-CoV-2 vaccination. The CDR3 spells CSVELGGNQPQHF. CDR3 nucleotide sequence: TGCAGCGTTGAATTGGGAGGGAATCAGCCCCAGCATTTT. The full variable domain, with the rest looked up from reference TRBV29-1 and TRBJ1-5, is SAVISQKPSRDICQRGTSLTIQCQVDSQVTMMFWYRQQPGQSLTLIATANQGSEATYESGFVIDKFPISRPNLTFSTLTVSNMSPEDSSIYLCSVELGGNQPQHFGDGTRLSIL.